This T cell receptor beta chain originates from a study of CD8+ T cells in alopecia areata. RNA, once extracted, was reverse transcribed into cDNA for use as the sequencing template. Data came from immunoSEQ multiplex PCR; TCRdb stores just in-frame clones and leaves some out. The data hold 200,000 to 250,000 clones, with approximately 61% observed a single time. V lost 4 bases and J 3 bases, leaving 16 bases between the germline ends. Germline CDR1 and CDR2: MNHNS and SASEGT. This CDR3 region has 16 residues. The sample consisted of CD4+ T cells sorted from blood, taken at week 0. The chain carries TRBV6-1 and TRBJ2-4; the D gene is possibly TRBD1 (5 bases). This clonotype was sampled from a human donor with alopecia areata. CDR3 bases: TGTGCCAGCAGTGGAACCTTTGGACAAGTCAAAAACATTCAGTACTTC. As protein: CASSGTFGQVKNIQYF.